This T cell receptor (beta chain) stems from a study of PD-1 blockade in classical Hodgkin lymphoma. Whole-study results and caveats: Newly diagnosed patients were reported to start with lower TCR diversity than healthy donors.

The CDR3 totals 15 residues. Germline V gene data show CDR1 as MNHNS and CDR2 as SASEGT. J was trimmed by 3 bases and V by 6 bases; bases with no gene match: 5. For this clone: The antigen is not known.

Every patient experienced relapse after autologous stem cell transplantation, and brentuximab vedotin exposure varied. Only in-frame clones appear in the TCRdb table, and some are missing; sequencing was by immunoSEQ multiplex PCR. The table includes around 65,000 clones, roughly nine tenths detected once. The receptor's source is a human donor with classical Hodgkin lymphoma. The chain recombines TRBV6-1 with TRBJ2-6, with 7 bases aligning to TRBD1. The sample was peripheral blood mononuclear cells (PBMCs), taken at baseline. The CDR3 region is CASRGGLDGANVLTF. The CDR3 nucleotides read TGTGCCAGCAGAGGGGGCTTGGATGGGGCCAACGTCCTGACTTTC.